Sequencing of this TCR beta chain was carried out in a study of early T cells in non-severe SARS-CoV-2 infection. The wider study: It was bulk RNA from unsorted whole blood that was sequenced, and the chains were unpaired.

TCRdb itself ran the 5' RACE reads through MiXCR, one entry per CDR3 protein. Of about 71,000 distinct CDR3 sequences in the sample, about 15% were seen once. The trim removed 1 base at V and 6 bases at J, leaving 3 bases unmatched. Germline V gives CDR1 SGHVS, CDR2 FNYEAQ. The CDR3 has 16 residues. This clonotype was picked up many times. The J gene is TRBJ2-2, the V gene TRBV7-6; 12 nucleotides match TRBD2. The clonotype originates from an adult who was a healthcare worker with PCR-confirmed SARS-CoV-2 infection or an uninfected control (not recorded which). The source was whole blood, collected at baseline. Written as DNA, the CDR3 is TGTGCCAGCAGCTTAGGACTAGCGGGAGTCCCCGGGGAGCTGTTTTTT. It translates to CASSLGLAGVPGELFF.